The clone carrying this T cell receptor (beta chain) was detected a few times. The antigen remains unidentified. This sample was included in a study of neoadjuvant anti-PD-1 for oral cavity cancer. Study overall: Before surgery, most patients got three to four biweekly 3 mg/kg nivolumab doses. Non-progressing patients received a fourth nivolumab dose near day 43, then surgery on days 50-56.

Study-level results: Higher pretreatment Treg/Th17 ratios tracked higher pretreatment blood clonality. TCR analyses covered only three patients per response group.

The CDR3 has 17 amino acids. Unmatched junction bases numbered 5, after V lost 1 base and J lost 3 bases. Germline CDR1 is SGHDT and CDR2 is YYEEEE. The repertoire was sequenced with immunoSEQ multiplex PCR; TCRdb's copy has only in-frame clones and lacks some. The sample has some 15,000 clones; around 40% are singletons. Time point noted: after neoadjuvant nivolumab, at surgical resection. The V and J genes are TRBV5-6 and TRBJ2-1; 12 positions match TRBD2. Sequencing used tumor tissue, obtained after nivolumab (anti-PD-1) treatment. This receptor was obtained from a person between 40 and 80 years old with oral cavity squamous cell carcinoma. The CDR3 spells CASSLIPSGGGYNEQFF. The DNA of the CDR3 is TGTGCCAGCAGCTTGATCCCTAGCGGGGGGGGCTACAATGAGCAGTTCTTC. Combining the CDR3 with reference TRBV5-6 and TRBJ2-1 gives the whole variable domain DAGVTQSPTHLIKTRGQQVTLRCSPKSGHDTVSWYQQALGQGPQFIFQYYEEEERQRGNFPDRFSGHQFPNYSSELNVNALLLGDSALYLCASSLIPSGGGYNEQFFGPGTRLTVL.